This T cell receptor beta chain was recovered during a study of Graves' ophthalmopathy and Graves' hyperthyroidism listed by TCRdb under 2018. The study in broad terms: Peripheral blood samples were taken at the time of initial diagnosis, before any treatment was given. The study used TCR beta repertoire signatures to distinguish Graves' ophthalmopathy from Graves' hyperthyroidism and to predict progression to ophthalmopathy. In total, approximately 140 blood samples were TCR-sequenced: 43 ophthalmopathy, over 70 hyperthyroidism and approximately 17 hyperthyroidism-to-ophthalmopathy patients. To explore V-J signatures that distinguish ophthalmopathy from hyperthyroidism, a discovery set of 100 patients was enrolled, made up of 43 with ophthalmopathy and 55 to 65 with stable hyperthyroidism. The independent validation cohort included approximately 19 hyperthyroidism patients plus 17 patients who later progressed from hyperthyroidism to ophthalmopathy. In more than five hyperthyroidism patients, T-cell repertoires of thyroid tissue and blood were compared. Once sampling was done, hyperthyroidism patients were given methimazole at a starting dose of 30 mg daily, while ophthalmopathy patients were given high-dose intravenous methylprednisolone. The roughly 99 discovery patients were divided at random into training and test sets in a 7:3 ratio. The paper as a whole reports these results and caveats: Among expanded thyroid clonotypes with frequency above 0.001, most also showed up in blood, which suggests that blood repertoires may reflect the thyroid immune response. The 13-signature model separated ophthalmopathy from stable hyperthyroidism with approximately 90% sensitivity and 81% to 82% specificity in cross-validation, and 80%/75% in the test set. In validation, the model predicted ophthalmopathy progression with 55% to 71% sensitivity and about 73% specificity; more than ten predicted patients were CT-confirmed with GO in a median of roughly 6.8 months. No statistical method was used to set the sample size in advance, and the investigators knew which group each participant was assigned to.

Hyperthyroidism was considered stable if no progression to ophthalmopathy occurred within 18 months of follow-up. Hyperthyroidism patients were newly diagnosed, were aged 18 to 65 years, and had a disease duration under 2 months. Patients with other autoimmune diseases, uncontrolled infections, pregnancy or lactation were excluded from the study. Clinical symptoms, serum thyroxine, TRAb, thyroid ultrasound and orbital computed tomography formed the basis of the diagnosis. PBMCs were isolated from 8 to 10 ml of fresh peripheral blood by Ficoll-Paque density gradient centrifugation. Trizol reagent was used to extract the total RNA, and its quality was then checked on an Agilent 2100 Bioanalyzer. Its CDR3 holds 15 amino acids, cysteine through phenylalanine. This entry keeps only the CDR3 DNA: 45 bases, framed from base 1. CDR1 and CDR2 were assigned from the germline V gene (reference sequence) as MNHEY and SMNVEV. Trimming takes 3 bases from V and 0 bases from J, and the germline ends sit 9 bases apart.

For repertoire sequencing, the TCR beta CDR3 regions were amplified from RNA transcripts. The first round was an RT-PCR using HTBI primers with the Qiagen OneStep RT-PCR kit, and this first round was followed by a second-round multiplex PCR, then size selection and purification. Libraries were sequenced on an Illumina HiSeq2000 using paired-end 100 bp reads. The authors' pipeline ran thus. SOAPnuke was used to process the reads, removing any read that contained adapters or uncalled bases, had a mean Phred below 15, or lacked an exact match to the constant primer or identifier. COPE v1.2.5 was used to merge high-quality paired reads. Each unique nucleotide sequence was treated as a clonotype, and MiTCR v1.1 was used to align the clonotypes to the IMGT TRB V, D and J references. The analysis was limited to V-J combinations with a frequency above 0.0001, which together covered 99.2% of repertoires. For each V-J combination, a TCR clonal expansion and chaos score was defined as the ratio of F50 clonal expansion to chaos observed in the TCRdist matrix. Welch's t-statistics and random forest were used to narrow the features down to about a dozen V-J combinations, which were then fed into a naive Bayes classifier. Thyroid-blood repertoire similarity was quantified with the Morisita-Horn index. TCRdb reanalyzed the raw reads on its own, using fastp at Q25 for trimming and MiXCR for clone calling, and kept in-frame beta chains. All rows with the same CDR3 protein become a single entry with the most common DNA and genes. The V and J calls, along with clone size, are taken from TCRdb and not from the paper's own processing. The table for this sample lists hundreds of thousands of distinct CDR3 sequences; about 20% of them were counted only once. The biggest ten clones account for roughly 6.9% of the sample.

This clonotype was seen at least ten times. No antigen is known for it. Base-call qualities are not available, and no considerably larger clone is one nucleotide away. The sequenced sample was peripheral blood. The sequence links TRBV27 to TRBJ1-5; the D segment cannot be called with confidence. This clonotype originated in a woman aged 18-29 years with stable Graves' hyperthyroidism. Some clones in this sample may be carry-over from other donors' samples. Donor details come from another sample of the same person, matched by shared clones. The nucleotides read TGTGCCAGCAGTTTTCAGGCGGATAGCAATCAGCCCCAGCATTTT. It codes for CASSFQADSNQPQHF.